A single sample gave rise to the 26 T cell receptor beta chains below, sequenced in a study of T cell changes during pregnancy in multiple sclerosis. Here immunoSEQ multiplex PCR was the method, and the copy in TCRdb shows in-frame clones only, minus some. This sample has 20,000 to 30,000 clones, with about nine tenths found just once. The material sequenced was CD8+ T cells from peripheral blood mononuclear cells, taken in the third trimester of pregnancy. All receptors come from a female donor in good health, enrolled as a control in a pregnancy study.

This chain links TRBV27 with TRBJ2-1; 13 bases line up with TRBD2. Germline loops: CDR1 MNHEY, CDR2 SMNVEV (reference sequence). Trimming took 4 bases from V and 6 from J; bases not matched to a gene: 3. There are 15 residues in the CDR3. CDR3 amino acids: CASSSGLAGFNEQFF. The CDR3 DNA reads as TGTGCCAGCAGTTCGGGACTAGCGGGATTCAATGAGCAGTTCTTC.

In its sample, this clone was seen once. This chain joins TRBV6-6 and TRBJ2-2; no clear D gene. CDR3 length: 14 amino acids. CDR1 is MNHNY, CDR2 SVGAGI, per germline (reference sequence). V lost 0 bases, J lost 3 bases, and 5 bases lay in between. The CDR3 spells CASSYSTDTGELFF. The DNA for the CDR3 is TGTGCCAGCAGTTACTCTACGGACACCGGGGAGCTGTTTTTT.

The rearrangement uses TRBV2 and TRBJ2-1; TRBD2 is a possible D gene (5 bases). Trimming removed 3 bases from V and 0 bases from J, with 12 bases in between. Germline CDR1 is SNHLY and CDR2 is FYNNEI. This CDR3 has 16 residues. CDR3 sequence: CASSDHAGSSYNEQFF. The CDR3 DNA follows: TGTGCCAGCAGTGATCATGCGGGTAGCTCCTACAATGAGCAGTTCTTC.

CDR3 DNA sequence: TGTGCCACCGTCACTAACACTGAAGCTTTCTTT. Its translation: CATVTNTEAFF. The chain uses TRBV2 and TRBJ1-1; D not resolved. Germline lookup yields CDR1 SNHLY and CDR2 FYNNEI. CDR3 length: 11 amino acids. V shed 10 bases and J shed 2 bases, with 8 bases lying between them.

This clone appeared a few times. The genes are TRBV5-1 and TRBJ1-2, with a possible D match to TRBD1 (5 bases). Looked up from germline, CDR1 is SGHRS and CDR2 is YFSETQ. The CDR3 has 14 amino acids. V dropped 3 bases and J dropped 3 bases, with 12 bases sitting between them. CDR3 in amino acids: CASSSLGGYYGYTF. CDR3 coding DNA: TGCGCCAGCAGCTCCCTCGGGGGGTACTATGGCTACACCTTC.

This chain uses TRBV28 with TRBJ2-7, with 10 nucleotides matching TRBD2. V shed 2 bases, J shed 4 bases, and the junction held 11 bases outside the gene matches. The CDR3 is made up of 17 amino acids. Germline lookup yields CDR1 MDHEN and CDR2 SYDVKM. In DNA, the CDR3 is TGTGCCAGCAGTTTAAGGCTAGCGGGAGTCGGGGTTTACGAGCAGTACTTC. It specifies CASSLRLAGVGVYEQYF.

The CDR3 nucleotides read TGCGCCAGCAGCCAAGGTCAGCGGGGATTCACAGATACGCAGTATTTT. Protein sequence: CASSQGQRGFTDTQYF. This chain uses TRBV4-1 with TRBJ2-3; 7 nucleotides match TRBD2. V trimming: 1 base; J trimming: 2 bases; junction bases outside the gene matches: 6. The CDR3 is 16 amino acids. CDR1 and CDR2 (germline): MGHRA, YSYEKL.

The gene calls are TRBV27 and TRBJ2-7, with 10 bases that match TRBD1. The J segment lost 7 bases and the V segment lost 7 bases, leaving 10 bases of the junction unmatched. The CDR3 runs to 14 residues. The V gene's germline CDR1 is MNHEY and CDR2 SMNVEV (reference sequence). For the CDR3, the DNA is TGTGCCAGCAACCGGGGGGGACAGGGGTTGGAGCAGTACTTC. Its translation: CASNRGGQGLEQYF.

This clone has just one count. This chain connects TRBV27 to TRBJ2-7; D possibly corresponds to TRBD2 (6 bases). The germline gives CDR1 MNHEY, CDR2 SMNVEV (reference sequence). The ends were cut back, 0 bases at V and 4 bases at J, with 13 bases in the middle. The CDR3 totals 15 residues. The CDR3 sequence: CASSLSWGEPYEQYF. Here the CDR3 DNA reads TGTGCCAGCAGTTTATCGTGGGGGGAGCCTTACGAGCAGTACTTC.

This chain joins TRBV7-9 and TRBJ2-7; no clear D. The CDR3 extends over 14 amino acids. Germline V gene sequence: CDR1 SEHNR, CDR2 FQNEAQ (reference sequence). V dropped 5 bases and J dropped 2 bases, with 13 bases sitting between them. CDR3 DNA sequence: TGTGCCAGCAGCCCGTTGTGGCCGACCTACGAGCAGTACTTC. Translating it yields CASSPLWPTYEQYF.

J is TRBJ1-1 and V is TRBV14; D unresolved. This CDR3 has 16 amino acids. The germline V gene encodes CDR1 SGHDN and CDR2 FVKESK. V was shortened by 4 bases and J by 7 bases, with 22 bases between the two germline ends. The CDR3 sequence: CASSLAAKAWPFEAFF. As DNA, the CDR3 is TGTGCCAGCAGCCTAGCAGCCAAGGCCTGGCCATTTGAAGCTTTCTTT.

The chain links TRBV27 to TRBJ1-4; tentatively, D is TRBD1 (6 bases). Trimming removed 3 bases at V and 8 bases at J, with 10 bases between. The CDR3 length is 13 residues. Germline loops: CDR1 MNHEY, CDR2 SMNVEV (reference sequence). CDR3 nucleotides: TGTGCCAGCAGTTTCACAGGGACAGAAAAACTGTTTTTT. It translates to CASSFTGTEKLFF.

The V gene is TRBV4-1, the J gene TRBJ2-1; the match to TRBD1 covers 7 bases. Per germline, CDR1 MGHRA and CDR2 YSYEKL. The CDR3 totals 15 residues. Germline trimming cut 4 bases from V and 0 bases from J; bases unmatched to any gene: 3. The CDR3 region has the DNA TGCGCCAGCAGCCCCCGACAGGGCTCCTACAATGAGCAGTTCTTC. Amino acids: CASSPRQGSYNEQFF.

This clone was recorded only once. The rearrangement uses TRBV19 and TRBJ1-1; D remains unclear. The CDR3 sequence is 15 residues long. Between the trimmed V and J ends, which lost 8 bases and 6 bases, there was a span of 22 bases. Germline V lookup: CDR1 LNHDA, CDR2 SQIVND (reference sequence). CDR3 bases: TGTGCCAGTTCACCCCCGAAAGTAAGAGGGCCTGAAGCTTTCTTT. Translation: CASSPPKVRGPEAFF.

This clone was counted a single time. The chain couples TRBV27 to TRBJ2-7; 9 bases line up with TRBD1. Germline V gene data show CDR1 as MNHEY and CDR2 as SMNVEV (reference sequence). This CDR3 contains 17 residues. V lost 4 bases to trimming and J lost 4 bases; unmatched junction nucleotides: 14. The CDR3, as DNA: TGTGCCAGCAGTTCAACGAATTATGACAGGGGGGGGTACGAGCAGTACTTC. This sequence encodes CASSSTNYDRGGYEQYF.

V is TRBV29-1 and J is TRBJ2-2; maybe TRBD2 (5 bases). Trimming pared 5 bases from V and 4 bases from J, leaving 8 bases between. The CDR3 is 12 residues long. Per germline, CDR1 SQVTM and CDR2 ANQGSEA. The CDR3 region is CSVTGFTGELFF. The CDR3 DNA follows: TGCAGCGTTACGGGGTTCACCGGGGAGCTGTTTTTT.

This rearrangement joins TRBV6-4 to TRBJ1-5; TRBD1 might be the D (5 bases). Germline-derived CDR1 and CDR2 are MRHNA and SNTAGT. The CDR3 length is 15 residues. The ends were cut back, 0 bases at V and 2 bases at J, with 8 bases in the middle. CDR3 amino acids: CASSDSLGGNQPQHF. The CDR3 nucleotides are TGTGCCAGCAGTGACTCGTTAGGGGGCAATCAGCCCCAGCATTTT.

V usage is TRBV29-1 and J usage is TRBJ2-2; D remains unclear. This CDR3 comprises 16 residues. CDR1 SQVTM and CDR2 ANQGSEA come from the germline V gene. The V and J ends lost 0 bases and 2 bases respectively, with 13 bases between them. The CDR3 region is CSVEDVQVLNTGELFF. CDR3 in DNA: TGCAGCGTTGAAGACGTCCAGGTGCTCAACACCGGGGAGCTGTTTTTT.

The rearrangement joins TRBV4-2 to TRBJ2-2, with 11 nucleotides matching TRBD2. This CDR3 spans 16 amino acids. Germline values: CDR1 LGHNA, CDR2 YNFKEQ. J was trimmed by 2 bases and V by 4 bases; bases with no gene match: 3. The CDR3 region has the DNA TGTGCCAGCAGCCCGACTAGCGGGGATAACACCGGGGAGCTGTTTTTT. Its translation is CASSPTSGDNTGELFF.

The rearrangement links TRBV27 to TRBJ2-1, with TRBD2 matching 10 bases. This CDR3 spans 15 amino acids. The V gene end was trimmed by 3 bases and the J gene end by 5 bases; junction bases not matched to a gene: 4. CDR1 MNHEY and CDR2 SMNVEV come from the germline V gene (reference sequence). CDR3 residues: CASSFVTSGHNEQFF. CDR3 coding DNA: TGTGCCAGCAGTTTCGTGACTAGCGGGCACAATGAGCAGTTCTTC.

The chain recombines TRBV13 with TRBJ2-5; maybe TRBD1 (5 bases). V lost 7 bases, J lost 2 bases, and 17 bases lay in between. Germline lookup yields CDR1 PRHDT and CDR2 FYEKMQ (reference sequence). The CDR3 has 15 amino acids. DNA of the CDR3: TGTGCCAGCACCCGACGTGGGGCAGGGCAAGAGACCCAGTACTTC. Translated: CASTRRGAGQETQYF.

This chain uses TRBV7-9 with TRBJ1-2; D ambiguous. Germline V CDR1 and CDR2: SEHNR, FQNEAQ (reference sequence). This CDR3 has 14 amino acids. V lost 5 bases to trimming and J lost 4 bases, with 14 bases between them. The CDR3 here is CASSHPDTFYGYTF. The DNA of the CDR3 is TGTGCCAGCAGCCACCCCGACACCTTCTATGGCTACACCTTC.

The CDR3 sequence is CATSRGGPQETQYF. CDR3 in DNA: TGTGCCACCAGCAGAGGGGGGCCCCAAGAGACCCAGTACTTC. V and J are TRBV15 and TRBJ2-5; a weak D match, TRBD1 (6 bases). The CDR3 length is 14 residues. Looked up from germline, CDR1 is LNHNV and CDR2 is YYDKDF (reference sequence). V shed 1 base and J shed 1 base, with 7 bases lying between them.

This clone was observed once. This chain joins TRBV27 and TRBJ1-2, with 8 bases fitting TRBD1. The junction had 6 bases not matched to a gene; V was cut back by 6 bases and J by 3 bases. This CDR3 contains 14 residues. Germline lookup yields CDR1 MNHEY and CDR2 SMNVEV (reference sequence). This CDR3 is CASSPGGEDYGYTF. The CDR3 nucleotides are TGTGCCAGCAGCCCAGGGGGCGAGGACTATGGCTACACCTTC.

The J gene is TRBJ2-5, the V gene TRBV4-1; 8 nucleotides agree with TRBD2. V gave up 0 bases and J gave up 1 base; unmatched junction bases: 7. Germline values: CDR1 MGHRA, CDR2 YSYEKL. The CDR3 totals 17 residues. DNA of the CDR3: TGCGCCAGCAGCCAAGAGGGGGTAGCGGGGAGCCAAGAGACCCAGTACTTC. Its translation: CASSQEGVAGSQETQYF.

This chain uses TRBV19 with TRBJ2-7; 7 bases fit TRBD2. CDR1 is LNHDA, CDR2 SQIVND, per germline (reference sequence). The trim removed 10 bases at V and 4 bases at J, leaving 13 bases unmatched. This CDR3 contains 14 residues. The CDR3 protein is CATQATGGIYEQYF. In DNA form, the CDR3 reads TGTGCCACCCAAGCGACCGGGGGGATTTACGAGCAGTACTTC.